This record covers a single T cell receptor (beta chain). Its antigen is unknown. The sample is drawn from a study of T cell responses to AZD1222 COVID-19 vaccine. Notes on the study in general: Among the donors, most were white British and more were female, and clonal diversity was possibly underestimated. Following two doses of AZD1222, Spike-specific TCR breadth and depth rose. Nearly half of the spike-specific TCRs reportedly recognize variant regions that carry no mutations.

The data were produced by immunoSEQ multiplex PCR, yet TCRdb's version contains in-frame clones alone and is incomplete. The sample records approximately 52,000 clones, 80% to 90% being singletons. The sequence derives from an adult who received the AZD1222 COVID-19 vaccine. The sequences come from peripheral blood, collected 28 days after the second AZD1222 dose.

For the CDR3, the DNA is TGTGCCAGCTCAAGGGCCGGACTAGGGGAGCTGTTTTTT. This encodes CASSRAGLGELFF. The V gene is TRBV18, the J gene TRBJ2-2, with D possibly being TRBD2 (6 bases). V was trimmed by 5 bases and J by 8 bases, leaving 12 bases between them. The CDR3 has 13 amino acids. Germline V gene data show CDR1 as KGHSH and CDR2 as LQKENI.